The rows below give T cell receptor beta chains drawn from one sample of a study of CD8 T cells in ankylosing spondylitis. From the 5' RACE reads, TCRdb called clonotypes with MiXCR, one entry per CDR3 protein. The sample has under 250,000 distinct CDR3 sequences, roughly a tenth seen once. Sequencing input: blood, either unsorted or a sorted T cell fraction (not recorded which). The receptors shown here come from a male donor with ankylosing spondylitis or in good health (not recorded which). Each CDR3 is given with its conserved first and last residue. The order of the fields is V gene, D gene, clone size, J gene, CDR3 protein, CDR3 DNA. D genes are given only for firm matches. Only some rows state a clone size, as once, few, many or a class for expanded clones.

V: TRBV9
D: .
size: few
J: TRBJ2-1
CDR3: CASSAGTDSYNEQFF
DNA: TGTGCCAGCAGCGCCGGGACTGACTCCTACAATGAGCAGTTCTTC

V: TRBV12-3/TRBV12-4
D: TRBD1
size: few
J: TRBJ2-4
CDR3: CASGTGLNIQYF
DNA: TGTGCCAGCGGGACAGGGTTGAACATTCAGTACTTC

V: TRBV6-2/TRBV6-3
D: TRBD2
size: many
J: TRBJ2-7
CDR3: CASSYGLAGRSYEQYF
DNA: TGTGCCAGCAGTTACGGACTAGCGGGGAGATCCTACGAGCAGTACTTC

V: TRBV20-1
D: .
size: many
J: TRBJ1-5
CDR3: CSARRGFDSKQNQPQHF
DNA: TGCAGTGCTAGACGGGGCTTCGACAGCAAGCAAAATCAGCCCCAGCATTTT

V: TRBV19
D: .
size: .
J: TRBJ2-1
CDR3: CASSIVGTERLF
DNA: TGTGCCAGTAGTATAGTTGGCACCGAACGACTCTTC

V: TRBV7-9
D: .
size: many
J: TRBJ1-2
CDR3: CASSLVVVREGHGYTF
DNA: TGTGCCAGCAGCTTAGTGGTCGTCAGGGAAGGTCATGGCTACACCTTC

V: TRBV6-4
D: TRBD2
size: many
J: TRBJ2-5
CDR3: CASSRMREIRQETQYF
DNA: TGTGCCAGCAGTAGGATGCGGGAGATTAGGCAAGAGACCCAGTACTTC

V: TRBV5-5
D: .
size: .
J: TRBJ2-2
CDR3: CASEGIAGELFF
DNA: TGTGCCAGCGAGGGGATCGCCGGGGAGCTGTTTTTT

V: TRBV7-6
D: .
size: few
J: TRBJ2-5
CDR3: CASSLQVTASWGTQYF
DNA: TGTGCCAGCAGCTTACAGGTCACGGCGTCGTGGGGGACCCAGTACTTC

V: TRBV6-4
D: TRBD2
size: .
J: TRBJ2-3
CDR3: CASSDWGGFGAEDTDTQYF
DNA: TGTGCCAGCAGTGACTGGGGGGGGTTCGGGGCCGAAGACACAGATACGCAGTATTTT

V: TRBV5-1
D: TRBD1
size: many
J: TRBJ2-7
CDR3: CASSQRQGSYEQYF
DNA: TGCGCCAGCAGCCAAAGACAGGGATCCTACGAGCAGTACTTC

V: TRBV7-9
D: TRBD2
size: .
J: TRBJ2-2
CDR3: CASSEHSGRAIGELFF
DNA: TGTGCCAGCAGCGAACATAGCGGGAGGGCGATCGGGGAGCTGTTTTTT

V: TRBV7-8
D: TRBD1
size: .
J: TRBJ2-7
CDR3: CASSLVGGAGLSEQYF
DNA: TGTGCCAGCAGCTTAGTAGGGGGCGCAGGTCTCTCCGAGCAGTACTTC

V: TRBV29-1
D: .
size: many
J: TRBJ2-7
CDR3: CSVVPATTNTYEQYF
DNA: TGCAGCGTTGTGCCAGCCACGACAAATACCTACGAGCAGTACTTC

V: TRBV5-1
D: TRBD1
size: few
J: TRBJ1-2
CDR3: CASSKGTGVDGYTF
DNA: TGCGCCAGCAGCAAAGGGACAGGGGTTGATGGCTACACCTTC

V: TRBV6-5
D: .
size: many
J: TRBJ2-2
CDR3: CASSFGRTHTGELFF
DNA: TGTGCCAGCAGTTTTGGCAGGACTCACACCGGGGAGCTGTTTTTT

V: TRBV5-6
D: .
size: many
J: TRBJ2-1
CDR3: CASSAGLLNRNEQFF
DNA: TGTGCCAGCAGCGCAGGACTCCTAAATCGCAATGAGCAGTTCTTC

V: TRBV6-5
D: .
size: .
J: TRBJ1-2
CDR3: CASTYSGRNYGYTF
DNA: TGTGCCAGCACCTACTCTGGCCGGAACTATGGCTACACCTTC

V: TRBV5-8
D: TRBD2
size: many
J: TRBJ2-4
CDR3: CASRRVAGVVSKNIQYF
DNA: TGTGCCAGCAGGAGGGTTGCGGGGGTTGTATCCAAAAACATTCAGTACTTC

V: TRBV3-1
D: TRBD2
size: few
J: TRBJ2-3
CDR3: CASSLGGARTDTQYF
DNA: TGTGCCAGCAGCCTCGGGGGGGCCCGCACAGATACGCAGTATTTT

V: TRBV6-5
D: TRBD2
size: many
J: TRBJ2-7
CDR3: CASSYGPAGRYEQYF
DNA: TGTGCCAGCAGTTACGGTCCAGCGGGGCGGTACGAGCAGTACTTC

V: TRBV10-3
D: .
size: .
J: TRBJ2-3
CDR3: CAISESIWSGSTDTQYF
DNA: TGTGCCATCAGTGAGTCGATATGGAGCGGGAGCACAGATACGCAGTATTTT

V: TRBV12-3/TRBV12-4
D: TRBD1
size: many
J: TRBJ2-7
CDR3: CASRRTGPYEQYF
DNA: TGTGCCAGCAGAAGGACAGGTCCCTACGAGCAGTACTTC

V: TRBV7-9
D: .
size: few
J: TRBJ2-3
CDR3: CASSFSQPGTDTQYF
DNA: TGTGCCAGCAGCTTCAGTCAACCGGGCACAGATACGCAGTATTTT

V: TRBV11-2
D: TRBD1
size: .
J: TRBJ1-5
CDR3: CASSLGQGLQPQHF
DNA: TGTGCCAGCAGCTTAGGACAGGGGTTACAGCCCCAGCATTTT

V: TRBV7-9
D: .
size: .
J: TRBJ1-6
CDR3: CASSEENSPLHF
DNA: TGTGCCAGCAGCGAAGAAAATTCACCCCTCCACTTT

V: TRBV6-5
D: .
size: many
J: TRBJ2-7
CDR3: CASSYPGTGRSEQYF
DNA: TGTGCCAGCAGTTACCCCGGAACAGGGAGGAGCGAGCAGTACTTC

V: TRBV27
D: .
size: few
J: TRBJ1-6
CDR3: CASSTGSSYNSPLHF
DNA: TGTGCCAGCAGTACAGGGAGCTCCTATAATTCACCCCTCCACTTT

V: TRBV3-1
D: .
size: many
J: TRBJ1-4
CDR3: CASSLSDRNSEKLFF
DNA: TGTGCCAGCAGCCTATCAGACAGGAACAGTGAAAAACTGTTTTTT

V: TRBV28
D: TRBD1
size: many
J: TRBJ2-2
CDR3: CASTTTGESYTGELFF
DNA: TGTGCCAGCACTACTACAGGGGAGAGCTACACCGGGGAGCTGTTTTTT

V: TRBV5-1
D: TRBD2
size: many
J: TRBJ2-1
CDR3: CASSGGLADPSYNEQFF
DNA: TGCGCCAGCAGCGGGGGACTAGCGGACCCCTCCTACAATGAGCAGTTCTTC

V: TRBV29-1
D: TRBD1
size: many
J: TRBJ1-1
CDR3: CSVGTAMNTEAFF
DNA: TGCAGCGTCGGGACAGCAATGAACACTGAAGCTTTCTTT

V: TRBV20-1
D: .
size: many
J: TRBJ1-5
CDR3: CSARASLINQPQHF
DNA: TGCAGTGCTAGAGCAAGTCTAATTAATCAGCCCCAGCATTTT

V: TRBV12-3/TRBV12-4
D: TRBD1
size: many
J: TRBJ2-3
CDR3: CASTRTGVTDTQYF
DNA: TGTGCCAGCACCAGGACAGGGGTCACAGATACGCAGTATTTT

V: TRBV7-2
D: .
size: few
J: TRBJ1-6
CDR3: CASSVGGIGNSPLHF
DNA: TGTGCCAGCAGCGTAGGGGGGATTGGGAATTCACCCCTCCACTTT

V: TRBV15
D: .
size: many
J: TRBJ2-1
CDR3: CATSKRTVYNEQFF
DNA: TGTGCCACCAGCAAACGGACAGTTTACAATGAGCAGTTCTTC

V: TRBV20-1
D: .
size: many
J: TRBJ1-5
CDR3: CSARTGQANQPQHF
DNA: TGCAGTGCTAGGACCGGACAAGCAAATCAGCCCCAGCATTTT

V: TRBV6-4
D: TRBD2
size: few
J: TRBJ2-4
CDR3: CASNTNPPGGAGVAKNIQYF
DNA: TGTGCCAGCAACACGAATCCCCCGGGCGGAGCGGGAGTCGCCAAAAACATTCAGTACTTC

V: TRBV2
D: .
size: few
J: TRBJ2-5
CDR3: CASTMGETQYF
DNA: TGTGCCAGCACGATGGGGGAGACCCAGTACTTC

V: TRBV20-1
D: TRBD1
size: many
J: TRBJ2-7
CDR3: CSARDTYARQGVTYEQYF
DNA: TGCAGTGCTAGAGATACCTATGCCCGACAGGGGGTGACCTACGAGCAGTACTTC

V: TRBV6-6
D: .
size: few
J: TRBJ2-7
CDR3: CASSQEVTYEQYF
DNA: TGTGCCAGCAGCCAGGAGGTAACCTACGAGCAGTACTTC

V: TRBV4-2
D: .
size: many
J: TRBJ2-3
CDR3: CASSQVRETGPDTQYF
DNA: TGTGCCAGCAGCCAAGTCCGGGAGACGGGCCCCGATACGCAGTATTTT

V: TRBV7-2
D: .
size: many
J: TRBJ2-1
CDR3: CASSPQGGTYNEQFF
DNA: TGTGCCAGCAGCCCCCAGGGCGGTACCTACAATGAGCAGTTCTTC

V: TRBV28
D: TRBD1
size: many
J: TRBJ1-5
CDR3: CASSVVQGGNQPQHF
DNA: TGTGCCAGCAGTGTGGTGCAGGGGGGCAATCAGCCCCAGCATTTT

V: TRBV5-1
D: .
size: many
J: TRBJ2-5
CDR3: CASSPIAGQETQYF
DNA: TGCGCCAGCAGCCCTATAGCAGGCCAAGAGACCCAGTACTTC

V: TRBV29-1
D: TRBD2
size: .
J: TRBJ2-1
CDR3: CSVGGLAYNEQFF
DNA: TGCAGCGTTGGGGGACTAGCCTACAATGAGCAGTTCTTC

V: TRBV24-1
D: TRBD2
size: few
J: TRBJ2-1
CDR3: CATSDSIAGGGGDEQFF
DNA: TGTGCCACCAGTGATTCCATAGCGGGAGGGGGAGGCGATGAGCAGTTCTTC

V: TRBV6-5
D: TRBD2
size: .
J: TRBJ2-3
CDR3: CASSRTAGGPTDTQYF
DNA: TGTGCCAGTAGCCGAACAGCGGGAGGGCCGACAGATACGCAGTATTTT

V: TRBV29-1
D: .
size: few
J: TRBJ1-1
CDR3: CSGRRGDTEAFF
DNA: TGCAGCGGCCGACGAGGGGACACTGAAGCTTTCTTT

V: TRBV6-5
D: .
size: few
J: TRBJ1-4
CDR3: CASSYGFRAANEKLFF
DNA: TGTGCCAGCAGTTACGGTTTCAGGGCGGCTAATGAAAAACTGTTTTTT

V: TRBV20-1
D: TRBD1
size: many
J: TRBJ1-1
CDR3: CSALGDSFSEAFF
DNA: TGCAGTGCCCTCGGGGACAGTTTTTCTGAAGCTTTCTTT

V: TRBV10-2
D: TRBD2
size: many
J: TRBJ2-1
CDR3: CASSVIWGSGKNEQFF
DNA: TGCGCCAGCAGTGTGATTTGGGGTAGCGGGAAAAATGAGCAGTTCTTC

V: TRBV6-1
D: .
size: many
J: TRBJ2-2
CDR3: CASSEIGGRDGELFF
DNA: TGTGCCAGCAGTGAAATCGGGGGACGGGACGGGGAGCTGTTTTTT

V: TRBV7-8
D: .
size: many
J: TRBJ2-1
CDR3: CATQGYNEQFF
DNA: TGTGCCACCCAGGGATACAATGAGCAGTTCTTC